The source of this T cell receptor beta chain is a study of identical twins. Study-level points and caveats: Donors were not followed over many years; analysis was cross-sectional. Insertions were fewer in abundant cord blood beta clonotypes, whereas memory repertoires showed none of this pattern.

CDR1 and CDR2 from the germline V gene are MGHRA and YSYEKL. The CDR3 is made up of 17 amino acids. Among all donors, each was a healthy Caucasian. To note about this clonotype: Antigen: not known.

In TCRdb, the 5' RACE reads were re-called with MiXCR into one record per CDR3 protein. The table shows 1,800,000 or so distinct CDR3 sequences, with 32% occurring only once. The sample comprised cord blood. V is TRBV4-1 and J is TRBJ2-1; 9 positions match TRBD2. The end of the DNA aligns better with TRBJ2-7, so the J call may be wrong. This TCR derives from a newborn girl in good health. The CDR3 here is CASSRSQREEGYNEQYF. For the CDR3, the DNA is TGCGCCAGCAGCCGATCTCAGCGGGAGGAGGGCTACAATGAGCAGTACTTC.